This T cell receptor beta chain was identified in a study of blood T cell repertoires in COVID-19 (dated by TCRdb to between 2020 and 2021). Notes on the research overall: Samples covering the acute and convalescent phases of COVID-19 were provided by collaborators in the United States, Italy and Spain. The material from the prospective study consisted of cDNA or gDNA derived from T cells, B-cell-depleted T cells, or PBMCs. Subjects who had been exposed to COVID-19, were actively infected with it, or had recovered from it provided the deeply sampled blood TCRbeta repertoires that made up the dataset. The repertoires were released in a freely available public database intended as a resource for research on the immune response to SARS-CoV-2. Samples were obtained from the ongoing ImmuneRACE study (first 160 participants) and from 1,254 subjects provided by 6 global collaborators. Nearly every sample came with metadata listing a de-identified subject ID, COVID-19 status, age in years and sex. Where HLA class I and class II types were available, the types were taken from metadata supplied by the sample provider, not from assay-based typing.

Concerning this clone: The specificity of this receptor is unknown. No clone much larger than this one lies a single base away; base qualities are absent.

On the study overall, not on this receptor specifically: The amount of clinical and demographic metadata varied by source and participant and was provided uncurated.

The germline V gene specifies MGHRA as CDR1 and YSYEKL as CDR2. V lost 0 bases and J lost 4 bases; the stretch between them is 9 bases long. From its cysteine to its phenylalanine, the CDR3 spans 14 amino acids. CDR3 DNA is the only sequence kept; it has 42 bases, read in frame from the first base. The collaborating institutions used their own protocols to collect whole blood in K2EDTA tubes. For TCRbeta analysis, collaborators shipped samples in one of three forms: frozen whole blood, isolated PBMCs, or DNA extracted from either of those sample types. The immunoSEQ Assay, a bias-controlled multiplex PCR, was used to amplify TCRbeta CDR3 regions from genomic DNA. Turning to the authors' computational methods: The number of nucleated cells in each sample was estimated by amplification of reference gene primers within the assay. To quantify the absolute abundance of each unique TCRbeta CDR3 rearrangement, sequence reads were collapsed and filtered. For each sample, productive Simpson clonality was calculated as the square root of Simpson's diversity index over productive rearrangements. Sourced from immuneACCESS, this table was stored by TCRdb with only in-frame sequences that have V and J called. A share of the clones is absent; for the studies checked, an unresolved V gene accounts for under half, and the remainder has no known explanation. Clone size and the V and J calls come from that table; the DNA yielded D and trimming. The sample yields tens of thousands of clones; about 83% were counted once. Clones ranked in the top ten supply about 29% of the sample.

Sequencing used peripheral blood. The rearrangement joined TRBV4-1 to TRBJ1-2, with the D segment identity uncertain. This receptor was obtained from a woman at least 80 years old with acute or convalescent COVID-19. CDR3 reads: CASSQDVQSYGYTF. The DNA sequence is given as TGCGCCAGCAGCCAAGATGTACAGTCCTATGGCTACACCTTC.